This T cell receptor (beta chain) was identified during a study of T cell repertoires in cytomegalovirus infection. TCRdb independently ran MiXCR on the reads; one entry per CDR3 protein. The sample records approximately 170,000 distinct CDR3 sequences, 17% being singletons. Trimming at V came to 4 bases and at J to 12 bases, leaving 23 bases not matched to a gene. The length of the CDR3 is 18 residues. Germline CDR1 and CDR2: KGHDR and SFDVKD. This chain links TRBV24-1 with TRBJ2-4; TRBD2 agrees at 7 bases. What was sequenced was CD8+ T cells from PBMCs. This TCR derives from a human donor in good health (CMV status not recorded). Some clones in this sample may be carry-over from other donors' samples. CDR3 nucleotides: TGTGCCACCAGTGACCCCGAGGGGACTACTCCCCGGAGTGAGAATCAGTACTTC. It specifies CATSDPEGTTPRSENQYF.